The 14 T cell receptor beta chains below come from one sample, sequenced in a study of T-cell memory formation after mild COVID-19. One entry per CDR3 protein results from TCRdb running MiXCR on the 5' RACE reads. The table includes approximately 560,000 distinct CDR3 sequences, about 18% detected once. Sample: PBMCs or a T cell subset sorted from them (not recorded which). Source of these receptors: an adult woman who had mild COVID-19 (a few samples of this study predate the infection). Cell type and time point are not known.

This chain connects TRBV20-1 to TRBJ1-2; D unclear. Germline CDR1 is DFQATT and CDR2 is SNEGSKA (reference sequence). The germline V and J ends were trimmed by 4 bases and 4 bases, with 7 bases remaining between them. The length of the CDR3 is 11 residues. In DNA, the CDR3 is TGCAGTGCTACAAGTTCCTATGGCTACACCTTC. Amino acid sequence: CSATSSYGYTF.

In this sample, this clonotype turned up a few times. The chain has TRBV4-3 and TRBJ1-1, with D perhaps TRBD1 (5 bases). Trimming left V 1 base short and J 14 bases short, with 17 bases between. The CDR3 extends over 13 amino acids. From germline, CDR1 is LGHNA and CDR2 YSLEER. The CDR3 nucleotides read TGCGCCAGCAGCCAAGGAACCCGGGACCAGAGCTTCTTT. This codes for CASSQGTRDQSFF.

This clonotype has a handful of counts. V is TRBV18 and J is TRBJ2-2, with a tentative D call TRBD2 (6 bases). The CDR3 is 15 amino acids. Germline loops: CDR1 KGHSH, CDR2 LQKENI. Trimming stripped 3 bases from V and 4 bases from J, with 12 bases between. The CDR3 region is CASSPPSESTGELFF. The CDR3 DNA reads as TGTGCCAGCTCACCTCCTAGCGAAAGCACCGGGGAGCTGTTTTTT.

The V call is TRBV5-1, the J call TRBJ2-7; 7 bases fit TRBD1. Germline CDR1 is SGHRS and CDR2 is YFSETQ. V lost 3 bases and J lost 3; bases outside the gene matches: 6. The CDR3 covers 14 residues. CDR3 loop: CASSSDRRYYEQYF. Here the CDR3 DNA reads TGCGCCAGCAGCTCGGACAGGCGCTACTACGAGCAGTACTTC.

This chain links TRBV3-1 with TRBJ2-1; D is unclear. Trimming left V 1 base short and J 15 bases short, with 13 bases between. The CDR3 sequence is 12 residues long. The germline V gene encodes CDR1 LGHDT and CDR2 YNNKEL (reference sequence). CDR3 amino acids: CASSQGVGSWFF. In DNA form, the CDR3 reads TGTGCCAGCAGCCAAGGTGTCGGGTCTTGGTTCTTC.

This clonotype has only a few counts. This chain joins TRBV5-1 and TRBJ1-4; no firm D call. The V end lost 4 bases, the J end lost 6 bases, and 10 bases lay between the germline ends. CDR1 and CDR2 (germline): SGHRS, YFSETQ. The CDR3 covers 13 residues. The CDR3 region is CASSPASDEKLFF. As DNA, the CDR3 is TGCGCCAGCAGCCCCGCATCGGATGAAAAACTGTTTTTT.

Only a few counts were recorded for this clonotype. J is TRBJ2-1 and V is TRBV12-3 or TRBV12-4; D remains unclear. The CDR3 consists of 15 residues. Trimming cost V 4 bases and J 4 bases, with 14 bases left between them. The CDR3 bases are TGTGCCAGCAGTTCGAACCCACCCGGGTACAATGAGCAGTTCTTC. Translating gives CASSSNPPGYNEQFF.

The rearrangement joins TRBV15 to TRBJ1-6; a possible D gene is TRBD1 (6 bases). V lost 3 bases and J lost 9, with 12 bases in between. In germline, CDR1 is LNHNV, CDR2 YYDKDF (reference sequence). This CDR3 is built from 14 residues. Written as DNA, the CDR3 is TGTGCCACCAGCAGTGGACAGAGGACTTCACCCCTCCACTTT. It translates to CATSSGQRTSPLHF.

The sample holds many counts of this clonotype. The V call is TRBV10-3, the J call TRBJ2-3, with D perhaps matching TRBD2 (6 bases). Looked up from germline, CDR1 is ENHRY and CDR2 is SYGVKD. The V gene lost 4 bases and the J gene lost 3 bases, with 14 bases spanning the gap. The CDR3 sequence is 15 residues long. The CDR3 coding sequence is TGTGCCATCAGTGGTAGCGGCCGGGGGACAGATACGCAGTATTTT. It is translated as CAISGSGRGTDTQYF.

This clonotype came up a few times. This chain links TRBV7-9 with TRBJ2-3, with D possibly being TRBD2 (5 bases). Germline CDR1 is SEHNR and CDR2 is FQNEAQ (reference sequence). CDR3 size: 18 residues. Trimming removed 5 bases at V and 1 base at J, with 22 bases between. The chain's CDR3 is CASSPARGWRLGTDTQYF. In DNA form, the CDR3 reads TGTGCCAGCAGCCCGGCTAGAGGGTGGCGGTTGGGCACAGATACGCAGTATTTT.

This clonotype showed up many times. The chain has TRBV7-6 and TRBJ1-1; D is perhaps TRBD1 (6 bases). Germline lookup yields CDR1 SGHVS and CDR2 FNYEAQ. Between the trimmed V and J ends, which lost 4 bases and 4 bases, there was a span of 16 bases. This CDR3 spans 15 amino acids. In DNA form, the CDR3 reads TGTGCCAGCAGCTCGATCAGGGGCCGGGGCACTGAAGCTTTCTTT. The encoded protein is CASSSIRGRGTEAFF. Looking up the rest from reference TRBV7-6 and TRBJ1-1 gives the full variable domain: GAGVSQSPRYKVTKRGQDVALRCDPISGHVSLYWYRQALGQGPEFLTYFNYEAQQDKSGLPNDRFSAERPEGSISTLTIQRTEQRDSAMYRCASSSIRGRGTEAFFGQGTRLTVV.

This clonotype was counted only a few times. V gene TRBV29-1 combines with J gene TRBJ2-1, with D possibly TRBD2 on 6 matching bases. The CDR3 extends over 16 amino acids. V was pared by 7 bases and J by 8 bases, with 27 bases between. Per germline, CDR1 SQVTM and CDR2 ANQGSEA. The CDR3 region is CSARDSGRVGVYEQFF. The CDR3 nucleotides read TGCAGCGCTCGCGATAGCGGCCGAGTGGGTGTCTATGAGCAGTTCTTC.

This clonotype was found many times. The chain carries TRBV20-1 and TRBJ1-2; 8 nucleotides line up with TRBD1. V lost 1 base and J lost 4; bases outside the gene matches: 5. This CDR3 contains 14 residues. Germline lookup yields CDR1 DFQATT and CDR2 SNEGSKA (reference sequence). The CDR3 coding sequence is TGCAGTGCTAGAGTTGAACAGGGGGGCTATGGCTACACCTTC. This sequence encodes CSARVEQGGYGYTF.

This chain uses TRBV6-2 or TRBV6-3 with TRBJ1-1; D is uncertain. Trimming left V 0 bases short and J 4 bases short, with 9 bases between. This CDR3 has 14 amino acids. CDR1 is MNHEY, CDR2 SVGEGT, per germline. CDR3 sequence: CASSYSEASTEAFF. The CDR3 region has the DNA TGTGCCAGCAGTTACTCGGAGGCCTCCACTGAAGCTTTCTTT.